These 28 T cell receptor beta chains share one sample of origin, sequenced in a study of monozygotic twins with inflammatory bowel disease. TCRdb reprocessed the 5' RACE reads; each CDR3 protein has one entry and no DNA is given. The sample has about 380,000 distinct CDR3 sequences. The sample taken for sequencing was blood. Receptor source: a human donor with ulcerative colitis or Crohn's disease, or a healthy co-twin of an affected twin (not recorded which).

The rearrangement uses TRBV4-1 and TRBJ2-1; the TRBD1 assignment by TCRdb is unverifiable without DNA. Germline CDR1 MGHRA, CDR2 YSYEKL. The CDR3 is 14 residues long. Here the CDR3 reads CASSQPFLGNEQFF.

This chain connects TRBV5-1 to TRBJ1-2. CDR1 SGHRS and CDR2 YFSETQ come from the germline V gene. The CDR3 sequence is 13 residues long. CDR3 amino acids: CASTVEGGYGYTF. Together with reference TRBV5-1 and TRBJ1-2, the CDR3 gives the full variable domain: KAGVTQTPRYLIKTRGQQVTLSCSPISGHRSVSWYQQTPGQGLQFLFEYFSETQRNKGNFPGRFSGRQFSNSRSEMNVSTLELGDSALYLCASTVEGGYGYTFGSGTRLTVV.

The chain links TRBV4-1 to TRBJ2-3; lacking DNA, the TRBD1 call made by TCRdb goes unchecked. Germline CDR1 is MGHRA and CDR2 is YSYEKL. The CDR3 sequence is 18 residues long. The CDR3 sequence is CASSQERGTGGSGDTQYF.

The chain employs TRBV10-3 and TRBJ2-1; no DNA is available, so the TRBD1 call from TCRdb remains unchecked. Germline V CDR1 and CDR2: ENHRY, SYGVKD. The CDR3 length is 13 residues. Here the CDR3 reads CAISTTGENEQFF.

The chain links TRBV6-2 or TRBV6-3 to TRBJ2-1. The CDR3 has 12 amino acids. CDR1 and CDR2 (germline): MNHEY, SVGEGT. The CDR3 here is CASTKRRNEQFF.

CDR3 amino acids: CSASGGGTDTQYF. The V and J genes are TRBV20-1 and TRBJ2-3; TCRdb selects TRBD2, and the lack of DNA leaves this call unchecked. The germline V gene encodes CDR1 DFQATT and CDR2 SNEGSKA (reference sequence). This CDR3 spans 13 amino acids.

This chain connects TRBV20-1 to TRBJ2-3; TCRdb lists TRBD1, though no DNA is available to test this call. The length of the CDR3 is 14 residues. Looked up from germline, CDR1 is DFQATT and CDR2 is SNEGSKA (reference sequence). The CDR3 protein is CSASRGQYPNTQYF.

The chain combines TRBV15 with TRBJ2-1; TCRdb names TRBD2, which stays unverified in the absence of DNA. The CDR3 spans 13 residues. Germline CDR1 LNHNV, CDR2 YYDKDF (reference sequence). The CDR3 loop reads CATSRGLAGLQFF.

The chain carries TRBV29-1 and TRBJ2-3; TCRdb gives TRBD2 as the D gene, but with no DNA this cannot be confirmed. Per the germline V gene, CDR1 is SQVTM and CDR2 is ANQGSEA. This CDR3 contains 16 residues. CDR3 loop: CSVDWGLADIIDTQYF.

The CDR3 is CASNTGNTGELFF. V and J are TRBV5-1 and TRBJ2-2; with no DNA, the TCRdb D assignment of TRBD1 cannot be verified. The V gene's germline CDR1 is SGHRS and CDR2 YFSETQ. The CDR3 runs to 13 residues. The entire variable domain, with the rest obtained from reference TRBV5-1 and TRBJ2-2, is as follows: KAGVTQTPRYLIKTRGQQVTLSCSPISGHRSVSWYQQTPGQGLQFLFEYFSETQRNKGNFPGRFSGRQFSNSRSEMNVSTLELGDSALYLCASNTGNTGELFFGEGSRLTVL.

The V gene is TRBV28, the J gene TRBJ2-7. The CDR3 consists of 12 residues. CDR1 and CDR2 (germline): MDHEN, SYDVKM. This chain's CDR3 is CASSLSILEQYF.

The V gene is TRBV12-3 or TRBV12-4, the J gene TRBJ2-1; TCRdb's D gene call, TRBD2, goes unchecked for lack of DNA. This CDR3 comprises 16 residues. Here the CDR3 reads CASSFLDYGPYNEQFF.

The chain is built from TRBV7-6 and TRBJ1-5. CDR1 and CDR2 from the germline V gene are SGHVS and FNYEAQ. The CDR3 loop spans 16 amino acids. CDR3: CASSCRQMYSNQPQHF. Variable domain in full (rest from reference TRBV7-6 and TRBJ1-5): GAGVSQSPRYKVTKRGQDVALRCDPISGHVSLYWYRQALGQGPEFLTYFNYEAQQDKSGLPNDRFSAERPEGSISTLTIQRTEQRDSAMYRCASSCRQMYSNQPQHFGDGTRLSIL.

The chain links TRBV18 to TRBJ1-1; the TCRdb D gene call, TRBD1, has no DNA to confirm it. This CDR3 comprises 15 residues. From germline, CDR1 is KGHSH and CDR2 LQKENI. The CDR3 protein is CASSPSSRGNTEAFF.

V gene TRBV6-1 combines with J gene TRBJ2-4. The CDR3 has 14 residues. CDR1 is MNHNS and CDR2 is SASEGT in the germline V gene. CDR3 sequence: CASSVMLAKNIQYF.

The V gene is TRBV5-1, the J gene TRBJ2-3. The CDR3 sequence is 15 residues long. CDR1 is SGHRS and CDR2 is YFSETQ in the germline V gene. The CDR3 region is CASSLAGLGTDTQYF.

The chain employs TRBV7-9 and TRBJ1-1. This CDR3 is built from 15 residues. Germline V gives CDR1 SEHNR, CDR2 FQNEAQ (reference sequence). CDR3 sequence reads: CASSRTGIMNTEAFF.

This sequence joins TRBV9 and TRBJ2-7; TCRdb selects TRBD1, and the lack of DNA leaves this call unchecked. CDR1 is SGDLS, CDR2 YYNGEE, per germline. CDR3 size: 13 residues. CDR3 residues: CASSAQGAYEQYF.

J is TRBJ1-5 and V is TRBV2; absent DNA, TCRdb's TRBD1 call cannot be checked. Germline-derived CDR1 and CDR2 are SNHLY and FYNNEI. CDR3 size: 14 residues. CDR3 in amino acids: CASRDRGINQPQHF.

The CDR3 sequence is CSARVSDRGPGYGYTF. The V and J genes are TRBV20-1 and TRBJ1-2; lacking DNA, the TRBD1 call made by TCRdb goes unchecked. This CDR3 spans 16 amino acids. Germline lookup yields CDR1 DFQATT and CDR2 SNEGSKA (reference sequence).

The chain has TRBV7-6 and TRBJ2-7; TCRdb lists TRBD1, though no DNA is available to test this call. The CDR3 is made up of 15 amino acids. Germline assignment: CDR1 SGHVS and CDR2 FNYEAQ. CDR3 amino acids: CASSLKIQGSYEQYF.

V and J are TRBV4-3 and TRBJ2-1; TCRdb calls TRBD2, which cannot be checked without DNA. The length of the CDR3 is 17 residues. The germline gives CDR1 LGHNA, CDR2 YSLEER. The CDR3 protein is CASSRDWEGSSYNEQFF.

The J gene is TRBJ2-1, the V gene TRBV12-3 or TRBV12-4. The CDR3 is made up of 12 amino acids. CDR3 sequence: CASSAHIYEQFF.

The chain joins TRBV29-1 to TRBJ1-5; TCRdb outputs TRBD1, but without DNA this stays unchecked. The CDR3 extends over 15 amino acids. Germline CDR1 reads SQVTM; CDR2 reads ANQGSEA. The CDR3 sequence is CSVEPGQGWCQPQHF.

This chain's CDR3 is CSARKDSGANVLTF. J is TRBJ2-6 and V is TRBV20-1. The germline gives CDR1 DFQATT, CDR2 SNEGSKA (reference sequence). This CDR3 is 14 amino acids long.

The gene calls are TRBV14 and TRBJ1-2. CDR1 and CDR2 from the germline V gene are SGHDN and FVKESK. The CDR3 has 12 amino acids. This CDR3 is CASSQGGYGYTF.

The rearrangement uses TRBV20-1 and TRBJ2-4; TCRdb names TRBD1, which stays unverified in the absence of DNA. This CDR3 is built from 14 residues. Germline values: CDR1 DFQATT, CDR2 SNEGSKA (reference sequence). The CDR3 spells CSASDNRGLSIQYF.

CDR3 protein: CASSQDPRGAYSNEKLFF. The chain employs TRBV4-3 and TRBJ1-4; TCRdb designates TRBD1, a call that cannot be tested without DNA. This CDR3 comprises 18 residues. From germline, CDR1 is LGHNA and CDR2 YSLEER.